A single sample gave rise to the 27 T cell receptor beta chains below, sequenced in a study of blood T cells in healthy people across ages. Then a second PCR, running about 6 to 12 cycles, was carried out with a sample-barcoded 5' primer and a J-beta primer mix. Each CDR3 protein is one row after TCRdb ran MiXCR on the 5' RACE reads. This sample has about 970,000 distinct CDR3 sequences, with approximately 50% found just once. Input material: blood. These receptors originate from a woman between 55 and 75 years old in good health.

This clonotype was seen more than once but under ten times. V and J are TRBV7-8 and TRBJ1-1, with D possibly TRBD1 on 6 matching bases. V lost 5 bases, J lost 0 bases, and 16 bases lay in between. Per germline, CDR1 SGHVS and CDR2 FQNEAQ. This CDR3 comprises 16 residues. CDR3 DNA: TGTGCCAGCAGCCCTAAATCTCAGGGGATGAACACTGAAGCTTTCTTT. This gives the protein CASSPKSQGMNTEAFF.

The DNA for the CDR3 is TGCAGTGCTCCAAGGATCGAAAGTCTAGCCAAAAACATTCAGTACTTC. Translating it yields CSAPRIESLAKNIQYF. J is TRBJ2-4 and V is TRBV20-1; D not certain. V was pared by 5 bases and J by 0 bases, with 17 bases between. The CDR3 length is 16 residues. Germline V gene lookup returns CDR1 DFQATT and CDR2 SNEGSKA (reference sequence).

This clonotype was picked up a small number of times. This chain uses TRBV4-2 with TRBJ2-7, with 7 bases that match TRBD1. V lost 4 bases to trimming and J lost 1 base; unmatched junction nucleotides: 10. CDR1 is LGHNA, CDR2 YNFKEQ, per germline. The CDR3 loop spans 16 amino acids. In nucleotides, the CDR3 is TGTGCCAGCAGCCCTAGTGGGGCAGGGGGTTCCTACGAGCAGTACTTC. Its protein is CASSPSGAGGSYEQYF.

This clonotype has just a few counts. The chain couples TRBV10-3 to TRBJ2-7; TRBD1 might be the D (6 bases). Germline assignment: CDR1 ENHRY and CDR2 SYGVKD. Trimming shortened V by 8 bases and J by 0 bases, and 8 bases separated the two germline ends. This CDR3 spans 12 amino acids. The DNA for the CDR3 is TGTGCCATCTCGGACAGCTCCTACGAGCAGTACTTC. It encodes CAISDSSYEQYF.

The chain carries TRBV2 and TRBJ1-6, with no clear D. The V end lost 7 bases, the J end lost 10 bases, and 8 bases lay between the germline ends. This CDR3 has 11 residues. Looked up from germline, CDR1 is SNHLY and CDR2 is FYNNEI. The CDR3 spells CASNENSPLHF. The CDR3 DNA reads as TGTGCCAGCAACGAGAACTCACCCCTCCACTTT. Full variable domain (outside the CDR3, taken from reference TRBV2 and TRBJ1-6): EPEVTQTPSHQVTQMGQEVILRCVPISNHLYFYWYRQILGQKVEFLVSFYNNEISEKSEIFDDQFSVERPDGSNFTLKIRSTKLEDSAMYFCASNENSPLHFGNGTRLTVT.

CDR3 bases: TGCAGTGCTAGAGATGCGAGGGAGTTTCTCGATGAGCAGTTCTTC. Encoded protein: CSARDAREFLDEQFF. The rearrangement links TRBV20-1 to TRBJ2-1; TRBD2 might be the D (5 bases). The germline V and J ends were trimmed by 0 bases and 8 bases, with 17 bases remaining between them. Germline CDR1 reads DFQATT; CDR2 reads SNEGSKA (reference sequence). CDR3 length: 15 amino acids.

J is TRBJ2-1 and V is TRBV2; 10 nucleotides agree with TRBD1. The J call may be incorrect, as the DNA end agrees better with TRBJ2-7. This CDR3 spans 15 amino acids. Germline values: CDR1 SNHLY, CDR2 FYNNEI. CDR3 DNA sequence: TGTGCCAGCAAGGCCGGGACAGGGGTGGACAATGAGCAGTACTTC. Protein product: CASKAGTGVDNEQYF.

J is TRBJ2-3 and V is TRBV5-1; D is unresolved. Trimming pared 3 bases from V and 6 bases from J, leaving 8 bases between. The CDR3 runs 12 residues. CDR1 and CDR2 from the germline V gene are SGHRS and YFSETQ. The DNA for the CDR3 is TGCGCCAGCAGCTACTCACTGGATACGCAGTATTTT. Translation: CASSYSLDTQYF.

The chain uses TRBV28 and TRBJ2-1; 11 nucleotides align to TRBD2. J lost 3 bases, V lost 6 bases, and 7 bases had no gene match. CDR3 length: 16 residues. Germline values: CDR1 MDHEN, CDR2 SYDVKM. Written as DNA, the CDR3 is TGTGCCAGCAGACATAGACTAGCGGGGTTCTACAATGAGCAGTTCTTC. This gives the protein CASRHRLAGFYNEQFF.

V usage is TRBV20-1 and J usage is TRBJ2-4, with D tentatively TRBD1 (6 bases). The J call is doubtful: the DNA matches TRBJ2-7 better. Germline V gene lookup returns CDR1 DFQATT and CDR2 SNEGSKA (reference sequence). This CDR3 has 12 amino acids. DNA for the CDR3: TGCAGTGCTCCGGACAGTTTCTACGAGCAGTACTTC. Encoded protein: CSAPDSFYEQYF.

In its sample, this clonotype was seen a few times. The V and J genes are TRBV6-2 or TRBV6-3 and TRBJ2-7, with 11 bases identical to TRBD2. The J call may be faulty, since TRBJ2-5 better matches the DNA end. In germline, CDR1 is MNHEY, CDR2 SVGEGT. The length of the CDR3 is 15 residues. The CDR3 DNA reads TGTGCCAGCAAACAACGTCTAGCGGGGGGAGAGACCCAGTACTTC. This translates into CASKQRLAGGETQYF.

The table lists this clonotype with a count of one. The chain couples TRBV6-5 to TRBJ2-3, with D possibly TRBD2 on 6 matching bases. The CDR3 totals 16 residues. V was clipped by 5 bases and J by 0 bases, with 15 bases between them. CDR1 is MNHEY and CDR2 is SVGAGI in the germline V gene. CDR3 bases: TGTGCCAGCAGTCCCCAGCGGGCCTTTAGCACAGATACGCAGTATTTT. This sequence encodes CASSPQRAFSTDTQYF.

The CDR3 loop reads CAWRFGDLNSPLHF. The DNA of the CDR3 is TGTGCCTGGAGGTTCGGGGATTTAAATTCACCCCTCCACTTT. The chain recombines TRBV30 with TRBJ1-6; D remains unclear. Trimming took off 3 bases at V and 7 bases at J, with 13 bases between the two ends. CDR1 and CDR2 (germline): GTSNPN, SVGIG (reference sequence). CDR3 size: 14 residues.

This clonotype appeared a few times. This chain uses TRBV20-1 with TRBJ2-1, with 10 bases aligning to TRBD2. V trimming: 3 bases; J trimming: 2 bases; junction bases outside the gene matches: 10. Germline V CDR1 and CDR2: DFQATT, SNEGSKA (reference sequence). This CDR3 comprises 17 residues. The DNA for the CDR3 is TGCAGTGCTAGGTTCCAAAAAGCGGGAGGGCCCTACAATGAGCAGTTCTTC. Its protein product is CSARFQKAGGPYNEQFF.

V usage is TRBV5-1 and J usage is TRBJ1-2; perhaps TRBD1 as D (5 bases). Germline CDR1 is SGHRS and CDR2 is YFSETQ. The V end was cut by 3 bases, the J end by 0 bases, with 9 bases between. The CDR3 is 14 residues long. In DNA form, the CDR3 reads TGCGCCAGCAGCTGGACACAAACTAACTATGGCTACACCTTC. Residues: CASSWTQTNYGYTF.

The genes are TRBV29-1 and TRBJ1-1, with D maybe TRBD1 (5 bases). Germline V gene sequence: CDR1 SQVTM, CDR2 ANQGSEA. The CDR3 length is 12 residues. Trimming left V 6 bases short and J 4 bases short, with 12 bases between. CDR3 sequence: CSVQGVSTEAFF. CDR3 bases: TGCAGCGTGCAGGGAGTTAGCACTGAAGCTTTCTTT.

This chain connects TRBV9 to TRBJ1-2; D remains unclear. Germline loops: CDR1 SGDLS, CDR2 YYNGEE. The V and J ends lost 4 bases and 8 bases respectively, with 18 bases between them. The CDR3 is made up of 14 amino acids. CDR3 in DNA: TGTGCCAGCAGCCAATTCTCCGGGCCTCCGGGCTACACCTTC. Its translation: CASSQFSGPPGYTF.

The CDR3 nucleotides read TGTGCCAGCAGTTTTCGCCCGGACGTCTCAGCTAACTATGGCTACACCTTC. Its translation is CASSFRPDVSANYGYTF. V gene TRBV28 combines with J gene TRBJ1-2; D call uncertain. The CDR3 has 17 residues. Germline V gene data show CDR1 as MDHEN and CDR2 as SYDVKM. V shed 3 bases and J shed 0 bases, with 17 bases lying between them.

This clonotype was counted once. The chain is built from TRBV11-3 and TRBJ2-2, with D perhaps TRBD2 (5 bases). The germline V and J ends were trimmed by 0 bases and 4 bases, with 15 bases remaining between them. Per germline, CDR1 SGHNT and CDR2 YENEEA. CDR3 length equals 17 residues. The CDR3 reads CASSLDASRVGTGELFF. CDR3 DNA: TGTGCCAGCAGCTTAGACGCATCGCGGGTTGGCACCGGGGAGCTGTTTTTT.

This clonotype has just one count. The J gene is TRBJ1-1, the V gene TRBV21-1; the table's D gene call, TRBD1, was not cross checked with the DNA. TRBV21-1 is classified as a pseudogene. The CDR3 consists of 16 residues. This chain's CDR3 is CASSKAGRDVNTEAFF. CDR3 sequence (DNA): TGTGCCAGCAGCAAAGCGGGTCGGGACGTGAACACTGAAGCTTTCTTT.

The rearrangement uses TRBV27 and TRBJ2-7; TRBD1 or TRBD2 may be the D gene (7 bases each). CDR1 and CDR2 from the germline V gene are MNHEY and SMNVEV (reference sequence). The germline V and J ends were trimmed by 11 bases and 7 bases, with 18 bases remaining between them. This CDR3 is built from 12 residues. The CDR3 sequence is CAAGDSRGEQYF. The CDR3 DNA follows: TGTGCCGCGGGGGACAGCCGAGGAGAGCAGTACTTC.

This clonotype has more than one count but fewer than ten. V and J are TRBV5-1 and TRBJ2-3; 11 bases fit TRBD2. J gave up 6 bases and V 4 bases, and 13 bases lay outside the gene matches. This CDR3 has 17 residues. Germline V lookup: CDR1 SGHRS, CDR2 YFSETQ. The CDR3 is CASSLETSGALGDTQYF. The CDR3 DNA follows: TGCGCCAGCAGCCTGGAGACTAGCGGGGCATTAGGGGATACGCAGTATTTT.

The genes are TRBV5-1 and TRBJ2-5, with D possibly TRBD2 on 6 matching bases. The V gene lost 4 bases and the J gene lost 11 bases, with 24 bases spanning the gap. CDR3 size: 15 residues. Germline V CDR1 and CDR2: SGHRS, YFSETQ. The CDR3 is CASSVRPGEVDEQYF. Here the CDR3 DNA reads TGCGCCAGCAGCGTGAGGCCGGGGGAGGTCGATGAGCAGTACTTC.

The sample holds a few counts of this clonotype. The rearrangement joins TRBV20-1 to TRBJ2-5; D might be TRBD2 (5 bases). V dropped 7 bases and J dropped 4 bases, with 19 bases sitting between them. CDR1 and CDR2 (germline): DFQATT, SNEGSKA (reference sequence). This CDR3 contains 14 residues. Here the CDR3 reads CSVSLVEGIETQYF. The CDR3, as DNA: TGCAGTGTGTCTCTGGTCGAGGGAATAGAGACCCAGTACTTC.

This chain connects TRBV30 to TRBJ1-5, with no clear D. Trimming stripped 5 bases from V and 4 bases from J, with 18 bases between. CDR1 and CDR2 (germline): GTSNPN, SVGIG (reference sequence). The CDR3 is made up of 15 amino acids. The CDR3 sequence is CAWGEGSMGNQPQHF. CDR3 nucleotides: TGTGCCTGGGGAGAGGGATCTATGGGGAATCAGCCCCAGCATTTT.

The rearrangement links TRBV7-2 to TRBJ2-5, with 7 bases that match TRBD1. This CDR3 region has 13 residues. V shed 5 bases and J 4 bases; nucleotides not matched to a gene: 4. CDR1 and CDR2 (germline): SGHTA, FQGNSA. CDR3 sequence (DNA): TGTGCCAGCAGCACCAACAGGGGAGAGACCCAGTACTTC. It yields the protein CASSTNRGETQYF.

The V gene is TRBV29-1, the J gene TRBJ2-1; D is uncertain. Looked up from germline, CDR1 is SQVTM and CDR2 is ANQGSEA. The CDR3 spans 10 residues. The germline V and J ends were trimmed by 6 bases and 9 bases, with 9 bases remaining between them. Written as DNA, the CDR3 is TGCAGCGTAGCGTGGAGTGAGCAGTTCTTC. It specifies CSVAWSEQFF.